The 18 T cell receptor beta chains below all came from one sample that was sequenced in a study of cytomegalovirus exposure and HLA in healthy donors. PCR involved 60 Vbeta and 13 Jbeta primers. Libraries were prepared by immunoSEQ multiplex PCR; TCRdb keeps only in-frame clonotypes and omits some of them. The sample lists roughly 230,000 clones, about nine tenths seen once, with roughly 1.5% in the top ten. Sequencing was done on a sample of PBMCs. Receptor source: a girl aged 2 to 9 in good health and CMV-seronegative.

A single count supports this clone. The rearrangement links TRBV4-1 to TRBJ1-1; D is ambiguous. V was trimmed by 0 bases and J by 2 bases, leaving 7 bases between them. This CDR3 spans 14 amino acids. CDR1 and CDR2 (germline): MGHRA, YSYEKL. CDR3 protein: CASSQDPRNTEAFF. CDR3 sequence (DNA): TGCGCCAGCAGCCAAGATCCCCGTAACACTGAAGCTTTCTTT.

The rearrangement joins TRBV19 to TRBJ2-7, with unresolved D. V was cut by 4 bases and J by 5 bases, with 6 bases left in between. Germline CDR1 reads LNHDA; CDR2 reads SQIVND (reference sequence). The CDR3 contains 11 residues. As DNA, the CDR3 is TGTGCCAGTAGTAACGAGAACGAGCAGTACTTC. Protein: CASSNENEQYF.

The chain combines TRBV5-4 with TRBJ1-2; no firm D call. The ends were cut back, 0 bases at V and 8 bases at J, with 8 bases in the middle. The germline CDR1 and CDR2 sequences are SGHNT and YYREEE (reference sequence). The CDR3 extends over 12 amino acids. The CDR3 sequence: CASSLARRGYTF. In DNA, the CDR3 is TGTGCCAGCAGCTTGGCCCGTCGGGGCTACACCTTC.

The chain uses TRBV19 and TRBJ2-2; no reliable D call. Germline lookup yields CDR1 LNHDA and CDR2 SQIVND (reference sequence). V dropped 3 bases and J dropped 7 bases, with 12 bases sitting between them. This CDR3 spans 14 amino acids. The CDR3 DNA follows: TGTGCCAGTAGTATTGGCGCGGAGAGCGGGGAGCTGTTTTTT. Translated, it gives CASSIGAESGELFF.

With regard to this clone: Other nucleotide sequences from this sample produce the same CDR3. This chain joins TRBV7-8 and TRBJ2-7, with 7 bases lining up with TRBD2. The germline gives CDR1 SGHVS, CDR2 FQNEAQ. After removal of 0 bases from V and 1 base from J, the junction contained 0 bases not matched to a gene. The CDR3 length is 14 residues. Written as DNA, the CDR3 is TGTGCCAGCAGCTTAGCGGGAGGGTCCTACGAGCAGTACTTC. The encoded protein is CASSLAGGSYEQYF.

The chain joins TRBV10-3 to TRBJ1-4, with no clear D. The CDR3 consists of 14 residues. CDR1 and CDR2 from the germline V gene are ENHRY and SYGVKD. Trimming removed 10 bases at V and 3 bases at J, with 15 bases between. The CDR3 loop reads CATSNSQANEKLFF. Here the CDR3 DNA reads TGTGCCACCTCCAACAGCCAAGCTAATGAAAAACTGTTTTTT.

V usage is TRBV29-1 and J usage is TRBJ2-1; TRBD2 matches at 7 bases. CDR1 and CDR2 from the germline V gene are SQVTM and ANQGSEA. After removal of 6 bases from V and 4 bases from J, the junction contained 12 bases not matched to a gene. The CDR3 totals 15 residues. This CDR3 is CSVRTTSAAYNEQFF. The CDR3 DNA sequence: TGCAGCGTCAGAACAACTAGCGCCGCATACAATGAGCAGTTCTTC.

V and J are TRBV7-2 and TRBJ2-7; possibly TRBD1 for D (5 bases). This CDR3 has 13 amino acids. Germline assignment: CDR1 SGHTA and CDR2 FQGNSA. V was cut by 3 bases and J by 2 bases, with 8 bases left in between. Written as DNA, the CDR3 is TGTGCCAGCAGCTTTCCGGACACCTACGAGCAGTACTTC. Translating gives CASSFPDTYEQYF.

The chain combines TRBV9 with TRBJ1-1; D remains ambiguous. The germline V gene encodes CDR1 SGDLS and CDR2 YYNGEE. The CDR3 spans 14 residues. V was trimmed by 0 bases and J by 5 bases, leaving 11 bases between them. This CDR3 reads CASSVVGGETEAFF. The CDR3 nucleotides read TGTGCCAGCAGCGTAGTTGGTGGGGAGACTGAAGCTTTCTTT.

V and J are TRBV9 and TRBJ2-1; 11 bases match TRBD2. The CDR3 extends over 16 amino acids. Germline V gives CDR1 SGDLS, CDR2 YYNGEE. V was pared by 0 bases and J by 9 bases, with 8 bases of the junction left unmatched. The CDR3 coding sequence is TGTGCCAGCAGCGTAGGCTTAGCGGGAGGGTTCGGTGAGCAGTTCTTC. Translating gives CASSVGLAGGFGEQFF.

V gene TRBV7-9 combines with J gene TRBJ2-7, with 16 bases matching TRBD2. This CDR3 has 15 residues. V lost 5 bases, J lost 7 bases, and 5 bases stayed unmatched. Germline CDR1 SEHNR, CDR2 FQNEAQ (reference sequence). CDR3 in amino acids: CASSGTSGGAQEQYF. For the CDR3, the DNA is TGTGCCAGCAGCGGGACTAGCGGGGGGGCTCAGGAGCAGTACTTC.

The chain has TRBV2 and TRBJ1-2, with 8 bases that match TRBD1. Germline CDR1 and CDR2: SNHLY and FYNNEI. CDR3 length equals 16 residues. Trimming removed 8 bases from V and 3 bases from J; junction bases left unmatched: 14. CDR3 DNA sequence: TGTGCCAGCCGAAGAGAAGACAGGGGAGCGGACTATGGCTACACCTTC. Protein product: CASRREDRGADYGYTF.

This clone is a singleton in its sample. Here the CDR3 DNA reads TGTGCCAGCAGTTGGGGTACGGGGTTTTATGGCTACACCTTC. It codes for CASSWGTGFYGYTF. This rearrangement joins TRBV6-5 to TRBJ1-2; D is undetermined. The CDR3 length is 14 residues. From germline, CDR1 is MNHEY and CDR2 SVGAGI. Trimming stripped 4 bases from V and 5 bases from J, with 14 bases between.

This clone was detected once. This chain uses TRBV9 with TRBJ1-1, with TRBD1 as a possible D gene (5 bases). CDR1 and CDR2 (germline): SGDLS, YYNGEE. The CDR3 has 12 residues. V lost 7 bases and J 1 base, leaving 8 bases between the germline ends. The CDR3 coding sequence is TGTGCCAGCGGGGGGGGGAACACTGAAGCTTTCTTT. It codes for CASGGGNTEAFF.

This clone was picked up one time. The genes are TRBV5-1 and TRBJ1-6, with D hard to call. The CDR3 covers 13 residues. Germline V gene lookup returns CDR1 SGHRS and CDR2 YFSETQ. V lost 0 bases and J lost 9, with 7 bases in between. In DNA form, the CDR3 reads TGCGCCAGCAGCTTGGGGGCCGGTTCACCCCTCCACTTT. The encoded protein is CASSLGAGSPLHF.

The chain carries TRBV19 and TRBJ1-1, with D tentatively TRBD1 (6 bases). This CDR3 has 15 residues. Trimming removed 5 bases at V and 5 bases at J, with 18 bases between. Looked up from germline, CDR1 is LNHDA and CDR2 is SQIVND (reference sequence). The chain's CDR3 is CASSADPLGATEAFF. The DNA of the CDR3 is TGTGCCAGTAGTGCAGACCCCTTGGGGGCAACTGAAGCTTTCTTT.

The chain joins TRBV6-5 to TRBJ2-7, with 8 bases that match TRBD1. This CDR3 has 14 amino acids. V shed 7 bases and J 1 base; nucleotides not matched to a gene: 6. Germline CDR1 is MNHEY and CDR2 is SVGAGI. Written as DNA, the CDR3 is TGTGCCAGCAACAACAGGGGGGCGTCCTACGAGCAGTACTTC. Translating gives CASNNRGASYEQYF.

The rearrangement uses TRBV27 and TRBJ2-6; no clear D gene. Trimming took 3 bases from V and 0 from J, leaving 6 bases between them. CDR1 and CDR2 (germline): MNHEY, SMNVEV (reference sequence). CDR3 length equals 15 residues. In DNA form, the CDR3 reads TGTGCCAGCAGTTTTAAGCCCTCTGGGGCCAACGTCCTGACTTTC. Encoded protein: CASSFKPSGANVLTF.